A selection of T cell receptor beta chains follows, all from one sample in a study of cytomegalovirus exposure and HLA in healthy donors. Sequenced by immunoSEQ multiplex PCR; TCRdb stores in-frame clones only, minus some. Its table lists 96,000 or so clones. Specimen: PBMCs. All receptors come from a woman under 40 in good health and CMV-seronegative. CDR3s include the opening cysteine and the closing phenylalanine or tryptophan. A D gene is named only where the DNA matches it firmly.

-,TRBV6-1,TRBJ1-1,TGTGCCAGCAGTGAAGGCCCAGGGTTGAACACTGAAGCTTTCTTT,CASSEGPGLNTEAFF
-,TRBV4-1,TRBJ2-3,TGCGCCAGCAGCCGGCAGGGGCCAGCGGGAAGCACAGATACGCAGTATTTT,CASSRQGPAGSTDTQYF
-,TRBV5-1,TRBJ1-3,TGCGCCAGCAGACTTGGATCGGGGGCTGGAAACACCATATATTTT,CASRLGSGAGNTIYF
-,TRBV15,TRBJ1-6,TGTGCCACCAGCAGAGACAGGGTCCCACCCCTCCACTTT,CATSRDRVPPLHF
TRBD1,TRBV6-5,TRBJ1-1,TGTGCCAGCAGCACGACAGGGCACACTGAAGCTTTCTTT,CASSTTGHTEAFF
-,TRBV5-1,TRBJ1-5,TGCGCCAGCAGCCCGACTAGTATAGATCAGCCCCAGCATTTT,CASSPTSIDQPQHF
TRBD1,TRBV5-4,TRBJ1-4,TGTGCCAGCAGCTCCAGTACTGGACAGGGGGCTGAAAAACTGTTTTTT,CASSSSTGQGAEKLFF
TRBD1,TRBV19,TRBJ1-5,TGTGCCAGTAGTATAGTGGGGGACAGTTATAGCAATCAGCCCCAGCATTTT,CASSIVGDSYSNQPQHF
TRBD1,TRBV5-1,TRBJ2-7,TGCGCCAGCAGCCCAGGCCAGGGGGCGAGGGAGCAGTGCTTC,CASSPGQGAREQCF
-,TRBV2,TRBJ1-5,TGTGCCAGCAGTGAAGTATCATTCAGACAGCCCCAGCATTTT,CASSEVSFRQPQHF
TRBD2,TRBV28,TRBJ2-1,TGTGCCAGCTCTATAGCGGGGAGTGAGGGCAATGAGCAGTTCTTC,CASSIAGSEGNEQFF
-,TRBV6-1,TRBJ1-2,TGTGCCAGCAGTGAAACGGTAGGGTACGGGGAAGGCTACACCTTC,CASSETVGYGEGYTF
-,TRBV28,TRBJ1-5,TGTGCCACCGCTCGCCTAGGGAGTGGACAGCCCCAGCATTTT,CATARLGSGQPQHF
-,TRBV27,TRBJ2-7,TGTGCCAGCACCCTTGAGGTCGGTTCTTACGAGCAGTACTTC,CASTLEVGSYEQYF
-,TRBV11-2,TRBJ2-7,TGTGCCAGCAGCTTAGGACTCTACGAGCAGTACTTC,CASSLGLYEQYF
-,TRBV4-1,TRBJ1-6,TGCGCCAGCAGCCAAGAACCAGACAACGCTGGTTCACCCCTCCACTTT,CASSQEPDNAGSPLHF
-,TRBV9,TRBJ1-1,TGTGCCAGCAGCGAACAGGGCCCTTTCGCTGAAGCTTTCTTT,CASSEQGPFAEAFF
TRBD1,TRBV7-3,TRBJ2-2,TGTGCCAGCAGCCCGACAGGGCCCGGGGAGCTGTTTTTT,CASSPTGPGELFF
-,TRBV13,TRBJ2-7,TGTGCCAGCAGCTCGAGGACACTTAGCTCCTACGAGCAGTACTTC,CASSSRTLSSYEQYF
TRBD2,TRBV9,TRBJ2-3,TGTGCCAGCAGCGTAGTCGGGGGACTAGCGATTGGCACAGATACGCAGTATTTT,CASSVVGGLAIGTDTQYF
-,TRBV21-1,TRBJ2-7,TGTGCCAGCAGCAAAACCGGGACTAAATACGAGCAGTACTTC,CASSKTGTKYEQYF
-,TRBV6-4,TRBJ2-3,TGTGCCAGCAGTGACTCAGGGGGAAGCACAGATACGCAGTATTTT,CASSDSGGSTDTQYF
-,TRBV7-3,TRBJ2-1,TGTGCCAGCAGCCCCCAAGGGACTCTAAGCTCCTACAATGAGCAGTTCTTC,CASSPQGTLSSYNEQFF